This TCR beta chain stems from a study of cytomegalovirus exposure and HLA in healthy donors. Study as a whole: The early release's HLA-typed donors yielded 65 million to 85 million unique TCRs.

With 60 Vbeta and 13 Jbeta primers, the PCR was carried out. Data came from immunoSEQ multiplex PCR; TCRdb stores just in-frame clones and leaves some out. The table for this sample gives under 250,000 clones. Of note for this clone: Its antigen remains unknown.

Overall study results and limits: Analyzed later, association rates of TCRs varied across HLA loci, with DRB1 most and HLA-C fewest. Most TCRs appeared rarely, but some public TCRs recurred in many donors. Later work showed greater clonal expansion in HLA-associated TCR beta chains than in equally common others.

Sequenced input: PBMCs. The sequence was obtained from a girl between 2 and 10 years old in good health and CMV-seropositive.

In DNA, the CDR3 is TGTGCCTGGAGCCCAGGGTACACCGGGGAGCTGTTTTTT. The encoded protein is CAWSPGYTGELFF. The chain couples TRBV30 to TRBJ2-2; D might be TRBD1 (5 bases). The V gene lost 3 bases and the J gene lost 3 bases, with 8 bases spanning the gap. Germline V lookup: CDR1 GTSNPN, CDR2 SVGIG (reference sequence). The CDR3 consists of 13 residues.